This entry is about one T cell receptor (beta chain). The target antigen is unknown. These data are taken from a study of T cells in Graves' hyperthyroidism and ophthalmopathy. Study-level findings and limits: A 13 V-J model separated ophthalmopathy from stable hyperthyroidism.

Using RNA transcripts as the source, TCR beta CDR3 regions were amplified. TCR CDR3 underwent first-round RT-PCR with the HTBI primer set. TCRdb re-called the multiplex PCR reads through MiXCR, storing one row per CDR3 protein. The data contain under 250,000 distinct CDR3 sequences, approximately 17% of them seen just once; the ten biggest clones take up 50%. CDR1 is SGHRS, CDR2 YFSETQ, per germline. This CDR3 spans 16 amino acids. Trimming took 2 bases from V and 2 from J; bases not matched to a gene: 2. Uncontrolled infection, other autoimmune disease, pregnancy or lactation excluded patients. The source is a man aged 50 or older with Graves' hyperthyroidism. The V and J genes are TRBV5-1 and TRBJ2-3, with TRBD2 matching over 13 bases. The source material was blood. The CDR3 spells CASSFGLAGVTDTQYF. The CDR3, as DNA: TGCGCCAGCAGCTTCGGACTAGCGGGAGTCACAGATACGCAGTATTTT.